This TCR beta chain was found in a study of shared clonotypes between healthy human individuals. About the study: Sampling drew on donors who were a couple of women and a few men aged 18 to 49.

Genomic DNA of unsorted samples came from approximately 100 million PBMCs. Every subset's genomic DNA went evenly onto several immunoSEQ plates. Only in-frame clones appear in the TCRdb table, and some are missing; sequencing was by immunoSEQ multiplex PCR. The sample has around 440,000 clones, approximately 71% seen once; the top ten hold around 13%. Germline CDR1 reads SEHNR; CDR2 reads FQNEAQ (reference sequence). V was pared by 4 bases and J by 3 bases, with 16 bases of the junction left unmatched. The CDR3 is 18 residues long. This chain connects TRBV7-9 to TRBJ2-5; 8 bases map to TRBD2. The specimen sequenced was PBMCs. The sequence was obtained from a woman between 35 and 50 years old in good health. Some clones in this sample may be carry-over from other donors' samples. For the CDR3, the DNA is TGTGCCAGCAGCTCAGGAGGTACTACGGGAGGGGGAAAAGAGACCCAGTACTTC. The encoded protein is CASSSGGTTGGGKETQYF.